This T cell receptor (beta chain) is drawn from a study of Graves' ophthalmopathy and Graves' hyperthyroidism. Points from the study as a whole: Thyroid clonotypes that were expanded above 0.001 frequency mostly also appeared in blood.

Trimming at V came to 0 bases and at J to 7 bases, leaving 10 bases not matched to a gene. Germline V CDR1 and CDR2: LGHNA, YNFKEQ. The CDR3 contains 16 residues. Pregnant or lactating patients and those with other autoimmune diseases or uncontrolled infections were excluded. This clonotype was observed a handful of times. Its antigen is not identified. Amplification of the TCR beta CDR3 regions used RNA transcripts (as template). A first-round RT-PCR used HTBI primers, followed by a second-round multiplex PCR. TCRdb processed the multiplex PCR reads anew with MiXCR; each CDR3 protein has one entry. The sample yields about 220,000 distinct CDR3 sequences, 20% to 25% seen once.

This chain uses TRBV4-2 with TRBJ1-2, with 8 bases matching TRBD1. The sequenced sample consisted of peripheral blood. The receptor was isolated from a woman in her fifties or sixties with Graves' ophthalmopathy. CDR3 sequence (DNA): TGTGCCAGCAGCCAAGAAAAATCAGGGGGCATTGGTGGCTACACCTTC. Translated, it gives CASSQEKSGGIGGYTF.